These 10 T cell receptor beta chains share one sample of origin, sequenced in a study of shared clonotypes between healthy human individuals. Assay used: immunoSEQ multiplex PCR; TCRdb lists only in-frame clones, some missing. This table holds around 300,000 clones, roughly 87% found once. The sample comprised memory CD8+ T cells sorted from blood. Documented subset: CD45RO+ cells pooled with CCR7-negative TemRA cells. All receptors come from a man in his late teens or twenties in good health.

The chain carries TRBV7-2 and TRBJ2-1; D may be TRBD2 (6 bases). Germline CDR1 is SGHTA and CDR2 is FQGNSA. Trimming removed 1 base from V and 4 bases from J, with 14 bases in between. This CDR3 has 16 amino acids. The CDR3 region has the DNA TGTGCCAGCAGCTTAGTCTCCCGGAGCGGGTACAATGAGCAGTTCTTC. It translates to CASSLVSRSGYNEQFF.

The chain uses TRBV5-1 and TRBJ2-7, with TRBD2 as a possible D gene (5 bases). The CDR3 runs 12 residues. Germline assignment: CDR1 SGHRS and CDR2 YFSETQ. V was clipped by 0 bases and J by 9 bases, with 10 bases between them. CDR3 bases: TGCGCCAGCAGCTTGGCCGGGGAAGGGCAGTACTTC. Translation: CASSLAGEGQYF. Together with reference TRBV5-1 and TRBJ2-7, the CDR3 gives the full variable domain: KAGVTQTPRYLIKTRGQQVTLSCSPISGHRSVSWYQQTPGQGLQFLFEYFSETQRNKGNFPGRFSGRQFSNSRSEMNVSTLELGDSALYLCASSLAGEGQYFGPGTRLTVT.

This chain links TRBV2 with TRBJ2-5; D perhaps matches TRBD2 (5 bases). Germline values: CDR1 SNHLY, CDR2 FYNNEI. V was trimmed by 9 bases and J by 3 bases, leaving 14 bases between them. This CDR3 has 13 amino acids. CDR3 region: CARRSGDKETQYF. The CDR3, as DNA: TGTGCCAGACGGAGCGGAGACAAAGAGACCCAGTACTTC.

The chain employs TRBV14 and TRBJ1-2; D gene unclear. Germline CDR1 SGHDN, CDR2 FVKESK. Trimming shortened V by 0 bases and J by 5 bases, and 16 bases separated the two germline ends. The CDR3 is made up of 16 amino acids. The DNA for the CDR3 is TGTGCCAGCAGCCAAGATCGGGCTGCCCCACCTTATGGCTACACCTTC. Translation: CASSQDRAAPPYGYTF. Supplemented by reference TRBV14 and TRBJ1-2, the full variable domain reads EAGVTQFPSHSVIEKGQTVTLRCDPISGHDNLYWYRRVMGKEIKFLLHFVKESKQDESGMPNNRFLAERTGGTYSTLKVQPAELEDSGVYFCASSQDRAAPPYGYTFGSGTRLTVV.

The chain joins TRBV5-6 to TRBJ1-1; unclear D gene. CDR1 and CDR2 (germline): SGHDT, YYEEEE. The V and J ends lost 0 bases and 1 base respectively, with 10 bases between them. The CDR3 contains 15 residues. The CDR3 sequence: CASSLVYTGNTEAFF. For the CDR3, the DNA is TGTGCCAGCAGCTTGGTCTACACGGGGAACACTGAAGCTTTCTTT.

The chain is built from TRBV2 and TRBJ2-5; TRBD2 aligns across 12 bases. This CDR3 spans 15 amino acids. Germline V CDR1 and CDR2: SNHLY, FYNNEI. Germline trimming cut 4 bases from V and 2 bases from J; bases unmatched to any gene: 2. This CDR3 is CASSGTSGAQETQYF. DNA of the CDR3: TGTGCCAGCAGTGGGACTAGCGGGGCGCAAGAGACCCAGTACTTC.

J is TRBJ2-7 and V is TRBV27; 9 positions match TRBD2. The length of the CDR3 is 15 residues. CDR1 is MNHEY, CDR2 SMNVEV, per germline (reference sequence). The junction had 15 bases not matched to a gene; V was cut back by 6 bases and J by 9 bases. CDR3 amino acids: CASRIGGSGGLGQYF. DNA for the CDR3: TGTGCCAGCAGGATCGGTGGTAGCGGGGGCCTAGGGCAGTACTTC.

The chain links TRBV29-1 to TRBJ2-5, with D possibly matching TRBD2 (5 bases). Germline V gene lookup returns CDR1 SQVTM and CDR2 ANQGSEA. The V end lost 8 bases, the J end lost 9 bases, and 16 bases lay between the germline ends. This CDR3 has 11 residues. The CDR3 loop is CSSPTGSAQYF. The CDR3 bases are TGCAGCAGCCCCACGGGGTCGGCCCAGTACTTC. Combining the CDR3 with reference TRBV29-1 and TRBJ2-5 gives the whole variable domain SAVISQKPSRDICQRGTSLTIQCQVDSQVTMMFWYRQQPGQSLTLIATANQGSEATYESGFVIDKFPISRPNLTFSTLTVSNMSPEDSSIYLCSSPTGSAQYFGPGTRLLVL.

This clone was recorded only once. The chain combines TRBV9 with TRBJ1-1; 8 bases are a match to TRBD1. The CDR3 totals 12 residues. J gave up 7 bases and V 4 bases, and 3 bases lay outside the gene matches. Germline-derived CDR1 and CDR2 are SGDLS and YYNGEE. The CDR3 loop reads CASSLGTGEAFF. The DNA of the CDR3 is TGTGCCAGCAGCCTGGGGACAGGTGAAGCTTTCTTT.

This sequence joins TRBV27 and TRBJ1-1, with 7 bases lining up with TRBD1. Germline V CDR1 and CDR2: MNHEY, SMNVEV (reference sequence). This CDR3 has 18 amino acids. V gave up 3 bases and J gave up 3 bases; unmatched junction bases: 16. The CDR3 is CASSFRPPIRGGYTEAFF. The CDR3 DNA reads TGTGCCAGCAGTTTCCGCCCCCCTATCAGGGGGGGGTACACTGAAGCTTTCTTT.